The present entry profiles one T cell receptor beta chain with its context. The antigen is unknown. Trimming pared 8 bases from V and 3 bases from J, leaving 10 bases between. The germline V gene has CDR1 MDHEN and CDR2 SYDVKM. CDR3 size: 13 residues. This sample stems from a study of T cell responses to AZD1222 COVID-19 vaccine. Study findings and constraints: Recipients of two AZD1222 doses showed rising Spike-specific TCR breadth and depth. Per reports, nearly half of all spike-specific TCRs target regions that are unmutated in variants.

The protocol was immunoSEQ multiplex PCR, while the TCRdb copy is restricted to in-frame clones and leaves out a portion. The table includes under 100,000 clones, 90% detected once. The gene calls are TRBV28 and TRBJ1-4; D ambiguous. Material: peripheral blood, obtained on day 0 of AZD1222 vaccination. The sequence came from an adult in good health. The CDR3 bases are TGTGCCAGCGGACCATCAGCTAATGAAAAACTGTTTTTT. Translating it yields CASGPSANEKLFF.